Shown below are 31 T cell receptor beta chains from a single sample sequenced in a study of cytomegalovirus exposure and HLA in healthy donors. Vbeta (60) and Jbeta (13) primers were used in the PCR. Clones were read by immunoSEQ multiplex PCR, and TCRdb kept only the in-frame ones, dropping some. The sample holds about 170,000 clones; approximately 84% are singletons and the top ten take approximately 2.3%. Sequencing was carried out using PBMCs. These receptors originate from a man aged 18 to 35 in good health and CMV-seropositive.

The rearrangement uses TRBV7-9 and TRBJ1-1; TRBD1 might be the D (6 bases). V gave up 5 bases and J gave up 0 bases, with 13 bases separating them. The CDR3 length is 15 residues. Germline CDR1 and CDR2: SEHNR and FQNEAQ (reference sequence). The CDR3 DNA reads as TGTGCCAGCAGCCTTATGACAGGATTGAACACTGAAGCTTTCTTT. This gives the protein CASSLMTGLNTEAFF.

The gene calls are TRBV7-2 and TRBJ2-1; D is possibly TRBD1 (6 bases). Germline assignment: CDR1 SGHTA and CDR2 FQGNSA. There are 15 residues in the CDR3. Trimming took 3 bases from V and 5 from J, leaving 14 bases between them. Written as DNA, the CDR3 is TGTGCCAGCAGCTTCCACAGGGTTACCCACAATGAGCAGTTCTTC. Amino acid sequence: CASSFHRVTHNEQFF.

This chain's CDR3 is CASSLGLAGPAWDEQFF. Here the CDR3 DNA reads TGTGCCAGCAGCTTGGGACTAGCGGGGCCCGCATGGGATGAGCAGTTCTTC. The V call is TRBV7-8, the J call TRBJ2-1; TRBD2 matches at 13 bases. The CDR3 extends over 17 amino acids. V lost 3 bases, J lost 8 bases, and 10 bases stayed unmatched. Germline V gene sequence: CDR1 SGHVS, CDR2 FQNEAQ. Complete variable domain (other parts from reference TRBV7-8 and TRBJ2-1): GAGVSQSPRYKVAKRGQDVALRCDPISGHVSLFWYQQALGQGPEFLTYFQNEAQLDKSGLPSDRFFAERPEGSVSTLKIQRTQQEDSAVYLCASSLGLAGPAWDEQFFGPGTRLTVL.

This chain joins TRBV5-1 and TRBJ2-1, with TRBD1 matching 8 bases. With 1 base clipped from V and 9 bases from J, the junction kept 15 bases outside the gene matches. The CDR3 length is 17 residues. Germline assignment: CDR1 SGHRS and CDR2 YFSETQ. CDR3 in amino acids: CASSLIPGQEQGGEQFF. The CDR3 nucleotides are TGCGCCAGCAGCTTGATCCCGGGACAGGAACAAGGTGGTGAGCAGTTCTTC.

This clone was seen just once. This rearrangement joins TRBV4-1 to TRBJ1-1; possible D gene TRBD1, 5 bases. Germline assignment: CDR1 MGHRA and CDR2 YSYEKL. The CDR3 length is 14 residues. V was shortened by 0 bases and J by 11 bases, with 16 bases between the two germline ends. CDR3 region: CASSQEYSKGLAFF. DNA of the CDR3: TGCGCCAGCAGCCAAGAATATAGTAAGGGGCTCGCTTTCTTT.

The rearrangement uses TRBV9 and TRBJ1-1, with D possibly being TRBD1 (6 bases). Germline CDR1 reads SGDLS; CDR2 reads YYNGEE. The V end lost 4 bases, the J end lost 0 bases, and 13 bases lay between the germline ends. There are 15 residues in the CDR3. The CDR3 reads CASSPTQGLNTEAFF. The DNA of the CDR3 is TGTGCCAGCAGCCCGACACAGGGCTTGAACACTGAAGCTTTCTTT.

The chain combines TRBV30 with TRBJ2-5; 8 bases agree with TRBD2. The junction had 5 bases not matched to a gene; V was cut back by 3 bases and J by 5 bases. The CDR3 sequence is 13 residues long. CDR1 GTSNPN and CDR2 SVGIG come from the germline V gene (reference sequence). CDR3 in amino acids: CAWSGRGRETQYF. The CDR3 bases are TGTGCCTGGAGCGGGAGGGGACGGGAGACCCAGTACTTC. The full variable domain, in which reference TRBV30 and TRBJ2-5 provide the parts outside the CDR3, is SQTIHQWPATLVQPVGSPLSLECTVEGTSNPNLYWYRQAAGRGLQLLFYSVGIGQISSEVPQNLSASRPQDRQFILSSKKLLLSDSGFYLCAWSGRGRETQYFGPGTRLLVL.

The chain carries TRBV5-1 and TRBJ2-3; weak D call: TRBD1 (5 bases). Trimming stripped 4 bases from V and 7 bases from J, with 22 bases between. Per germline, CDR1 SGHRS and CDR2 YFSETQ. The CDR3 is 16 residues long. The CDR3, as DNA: TGCGCCAGCAGCCCTACGCACAGGACCAACGGAAATACGCAGTATTTT. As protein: CASSPTHRTNGNTQYF.

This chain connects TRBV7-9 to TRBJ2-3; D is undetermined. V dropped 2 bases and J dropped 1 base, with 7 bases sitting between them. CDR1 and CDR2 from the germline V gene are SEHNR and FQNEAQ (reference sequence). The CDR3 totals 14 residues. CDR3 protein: CASSLRPGTDTQYF. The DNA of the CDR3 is TGTGCCAGCAGCTTACGCCCAGGCACAGATACGCAGTATTTT. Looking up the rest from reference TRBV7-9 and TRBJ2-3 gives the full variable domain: DTGVSQNPRHKITKRGQNVTFRCDPISEHNRLYWYRQTLGQGPEFLTYFQNEAQLEKSRLLSDRFSAERPKGSFSTLEIQRTEQGDSAMYLCASSLRPGTDTQYFGPGTRLTVL.

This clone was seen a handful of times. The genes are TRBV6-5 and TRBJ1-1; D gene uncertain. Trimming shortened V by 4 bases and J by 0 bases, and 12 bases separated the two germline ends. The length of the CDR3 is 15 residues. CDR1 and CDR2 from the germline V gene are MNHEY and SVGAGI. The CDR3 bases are TGTGCCAGCAGTTTGCGGAGGCAGGTGAACACTGAAGCTTTCTTT. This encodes CASSLRRQVNTEAFF.

The CDR3 region is CASSDRTGLPEQYF. The DNA of the CDR3 is TGTGCCAGTAGTGACAGGACAGGGCTGCCCGAGCAGTACTTC. V usage is TRBV19 and J usage is TRBJ2-7; TRBD1 matches 8 bases. The V segment lost 5 bases and the J segment 6 bases; nucleotides outside the gene matches: 9. CDR1 and CDR2 from the germline V gene are LNHDA and SQIVND (reference sequence). The CDR3 sequence is 14 residues long. Based on the CDR3 plus reference TRBV19 and TRBJ2-7, the full variable domain is DGGITQSPKYLFRKEGQNVTLSCEQNLNHDAMYWYRQDPGQGLRLIYYSQIVNDFQKGDIAEGYSVSREKKESFPLTVTSAQKNPTAFYLCASSDRTGLPEQYFGPGTRLTVT.

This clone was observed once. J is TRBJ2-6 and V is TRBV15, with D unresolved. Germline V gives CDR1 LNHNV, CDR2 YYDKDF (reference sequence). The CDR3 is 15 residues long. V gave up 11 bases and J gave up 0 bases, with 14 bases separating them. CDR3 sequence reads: CAAAPQTSGANVLTF. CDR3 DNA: TGTGCCGCGGCCCCCCAAACCTCTGGGGCCAACGTCCTGACTTTC.

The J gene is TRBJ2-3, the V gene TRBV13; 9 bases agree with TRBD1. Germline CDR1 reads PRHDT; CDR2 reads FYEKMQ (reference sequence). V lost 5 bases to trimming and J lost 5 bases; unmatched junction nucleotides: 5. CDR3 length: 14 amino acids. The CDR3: CASSLGQGGDTQYF. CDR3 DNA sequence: TGTGCCAGCAGCCTGGGACAGGGTGGAGATACGCAGTATTTT.

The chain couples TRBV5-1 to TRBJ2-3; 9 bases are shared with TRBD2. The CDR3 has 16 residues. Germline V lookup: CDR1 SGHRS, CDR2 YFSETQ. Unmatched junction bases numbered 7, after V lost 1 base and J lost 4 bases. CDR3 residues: CASSLQRGASADTQYF. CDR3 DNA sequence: TGCGCCAGCAGCTTGCAGCGGGGGGCTTCGGCAGATACGCAGTATTTT. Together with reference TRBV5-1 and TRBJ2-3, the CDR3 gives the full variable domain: KAGVTQTPRYLIKTRGQQVTLSCSPISGHRSVSWYQQTPGQGLQFLFEYFSETQRNKGNFPGRFSGRQFSNSRSEMNVSTLELGDSALYLCASSLQRGASADTQYFGPGTRLTVL.

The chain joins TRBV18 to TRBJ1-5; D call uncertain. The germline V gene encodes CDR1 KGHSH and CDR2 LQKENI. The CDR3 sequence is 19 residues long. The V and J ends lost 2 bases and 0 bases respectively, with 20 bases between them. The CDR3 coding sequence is TGTGCCAGCTCACCAAATGAGGGAATAGGCTTATATAGCAATCAGCCCCAGCATTTT. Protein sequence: CASSPNEGIGLYSNQPQHF.

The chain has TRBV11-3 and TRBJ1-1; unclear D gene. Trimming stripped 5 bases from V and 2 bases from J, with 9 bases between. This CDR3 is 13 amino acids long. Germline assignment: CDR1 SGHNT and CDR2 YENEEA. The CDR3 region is CASSADPNTEAFF. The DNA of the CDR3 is TGTGCCAGCAGCGCAGATCCTAACACTGAAGCTTTCTTT.

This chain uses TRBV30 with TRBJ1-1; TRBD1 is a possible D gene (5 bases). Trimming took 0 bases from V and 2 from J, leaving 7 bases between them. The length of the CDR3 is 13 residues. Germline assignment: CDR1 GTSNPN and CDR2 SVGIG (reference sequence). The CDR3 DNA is TGTGCCTGGAGTGTTGGACAAAACACTGAAGCTTTCTTT. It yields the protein CAWSVGQNTEAFF.

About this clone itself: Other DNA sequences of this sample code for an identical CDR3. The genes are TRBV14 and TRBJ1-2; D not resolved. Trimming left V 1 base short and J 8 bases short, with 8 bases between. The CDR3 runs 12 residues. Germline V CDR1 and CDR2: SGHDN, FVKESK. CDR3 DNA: TGTGCCAGCAGCCAAGTTAACAGCGGCTACACCTTC. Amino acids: CASSQVNSGYTF.

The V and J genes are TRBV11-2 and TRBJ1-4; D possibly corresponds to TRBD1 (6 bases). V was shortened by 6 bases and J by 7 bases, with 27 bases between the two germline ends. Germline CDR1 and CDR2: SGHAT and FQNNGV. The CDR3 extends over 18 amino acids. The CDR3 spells CASRPTKTPGHFPEKLFF. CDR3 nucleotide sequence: TGTGCCAGCAGACCTACGAAGACTCCGGGACATTTTCCTGAAAAACTGTTTTTT.

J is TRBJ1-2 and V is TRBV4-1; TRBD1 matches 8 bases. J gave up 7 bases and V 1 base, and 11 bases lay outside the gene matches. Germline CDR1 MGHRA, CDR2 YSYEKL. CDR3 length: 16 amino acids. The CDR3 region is CASSQGPTGGAGGYTF. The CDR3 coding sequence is TGCGCCAGCAGCCAAGGCCCAACAGGGGGGGCTGGTGGCTACACCTTC.

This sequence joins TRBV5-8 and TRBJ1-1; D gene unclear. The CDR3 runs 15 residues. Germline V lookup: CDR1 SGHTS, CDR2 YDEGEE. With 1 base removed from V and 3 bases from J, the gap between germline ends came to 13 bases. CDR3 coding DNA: TGTGCCAGCAGCTTGTCACCCGGGGTCTACACTGAAGCTTTCTTT. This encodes CASSLSPGVYTEAFF.

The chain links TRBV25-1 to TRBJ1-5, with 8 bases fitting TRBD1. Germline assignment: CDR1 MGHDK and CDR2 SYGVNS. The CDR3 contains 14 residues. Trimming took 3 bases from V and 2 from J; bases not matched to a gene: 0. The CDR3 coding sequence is TGTGCCAGCAGTGAGGACAGGGGCAATCAGCCCCAGCATTTT. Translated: CASSEDRGNQPQHF. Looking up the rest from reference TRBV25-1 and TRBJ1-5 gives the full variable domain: EADIYQTPRYLVIGTGKKITLECSQTMGHDKMYWYQQDPGMELHLIHYSYGVNSTEKGDLSSESTVSRIRTEHFPLTLESARPSHTSQYLCASSEDRGNQPQHFGDGTRLSIL.

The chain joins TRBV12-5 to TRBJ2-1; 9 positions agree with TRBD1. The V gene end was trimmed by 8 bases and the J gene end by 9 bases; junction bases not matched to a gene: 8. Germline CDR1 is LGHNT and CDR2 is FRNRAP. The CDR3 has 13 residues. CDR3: CASYGQGLGEQFF. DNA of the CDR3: TGTGCTAGTTACGGACAGGGGTTGGGTGAGCAGTTCTTC.

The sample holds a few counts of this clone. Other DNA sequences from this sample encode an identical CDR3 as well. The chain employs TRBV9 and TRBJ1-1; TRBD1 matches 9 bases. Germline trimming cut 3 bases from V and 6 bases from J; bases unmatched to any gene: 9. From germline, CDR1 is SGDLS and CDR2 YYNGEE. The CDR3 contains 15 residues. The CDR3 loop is CASSADGQGWSEAFF. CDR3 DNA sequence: TGTGCCAGCAGCGCAGACGGACAGGGGTGGTCTGAAGCTTTCTTT.

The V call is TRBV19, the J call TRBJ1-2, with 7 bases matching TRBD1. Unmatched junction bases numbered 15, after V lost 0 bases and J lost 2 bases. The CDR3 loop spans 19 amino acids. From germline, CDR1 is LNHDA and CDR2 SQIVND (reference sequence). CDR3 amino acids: CASSIDRPGTVRENYGYTF. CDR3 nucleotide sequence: TGTGCCAGTAGTATAGATCGTCCGGGGACAGTACGCGAAAACTATGGCTACACCTTC. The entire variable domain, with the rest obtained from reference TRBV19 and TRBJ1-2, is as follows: DGGITQSPKYLFRKEGQNVTLSCEQNLNHDAMYWYRQDPGQGLRLIYYSQIVNDFQKGDIAEGYSVSREKKESFPLTVTSAQKNPTAFYLCASSIDRPGTVRENYGYTFGSGTRLTVV.

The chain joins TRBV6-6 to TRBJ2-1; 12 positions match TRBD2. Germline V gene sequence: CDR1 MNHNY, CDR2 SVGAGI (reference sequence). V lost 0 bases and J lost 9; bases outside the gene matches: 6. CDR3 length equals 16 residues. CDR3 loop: CASSYSASGGAGEQFF. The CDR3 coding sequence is TGTGCCAGCAGTTACTCGGCTAGCGGGGGGGCCGGTGAGCAGTTCTTC.

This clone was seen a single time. For the CDR3, the DNA is TGTGCCAGCAGTGAAATGGCGGGGGGATGGGAGACCCAGTACTTC. Its translation: CASSEMAGGWETQYF. This chain joins TRBV2 and TRBJ2-5; 8 bases agree with TRBD2. This CDR3 has 15 residues. V shed 2 bases and J 5 bases; nucleotides not matched to a gene: 7. The germline V gene has CDR1 SNHLY and CDR2 FYNNEI.

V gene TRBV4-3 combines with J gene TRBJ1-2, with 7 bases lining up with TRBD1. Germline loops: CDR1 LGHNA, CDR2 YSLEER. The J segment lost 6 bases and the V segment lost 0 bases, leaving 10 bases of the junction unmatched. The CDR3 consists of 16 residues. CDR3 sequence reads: CASSQEMKQGSHGYTF. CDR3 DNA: TGCGCCAGCAGCCAAGAAATGAAACAGGGGTCTCATGGCTACACCTTC.

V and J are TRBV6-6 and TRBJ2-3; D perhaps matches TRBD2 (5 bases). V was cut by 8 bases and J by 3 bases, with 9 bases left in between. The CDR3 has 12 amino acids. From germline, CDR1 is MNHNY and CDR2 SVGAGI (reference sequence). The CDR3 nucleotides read TGTGCCAGCGGAGGCACTACAGATACGCAGTATTTT. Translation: CASGGTTDTQYF.

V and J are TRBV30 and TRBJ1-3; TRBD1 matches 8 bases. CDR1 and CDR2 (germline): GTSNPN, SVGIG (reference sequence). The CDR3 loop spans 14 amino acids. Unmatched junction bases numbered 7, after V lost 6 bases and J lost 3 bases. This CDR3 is CACIGQGVGNTIYF. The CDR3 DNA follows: TGTGCCTGTATCGGACAGGGCGTTGGAAACACCATATATTTT.

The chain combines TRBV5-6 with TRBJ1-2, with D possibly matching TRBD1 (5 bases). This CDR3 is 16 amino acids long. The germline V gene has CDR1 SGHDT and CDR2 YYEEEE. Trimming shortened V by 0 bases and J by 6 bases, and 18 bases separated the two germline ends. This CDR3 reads CASSLAGTGRSDGYTF. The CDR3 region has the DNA TGTGCCAGCAGCTTGGCCGGTACAGGCCGGTCGGATGGCTACACCTTC. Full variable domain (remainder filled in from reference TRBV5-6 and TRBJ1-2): DAGVTQSPTHLIKTRGQQVTLRCSPKSGHDTVSWYQQALGQGPQFIFQYYEEEERQRGNFPDRFSGHQFPNYSSELNVNALLLGDSALYLCASSLAGTGRSDGYTFGSGTRLTVV.